Shown below are 29 T cell receptor beta chains from a single sample sequenced in a study of T-cell memory formation after mild COVID-19. One entry per CDR3 protein results from TCRdb running MiXCR on the 5' RACE reads. Of about 110,000 distinct CDR3 sequences listed, 12% are singletons. What was sequenced was PBMCs or a T cell subset sorted from them (not recorded which). The receptors were gathered from an adult woman who had mild COVID-19 (a few samples of this study predate the infection). Cell type and time point are not known.

The rearrangement uses TRBV15 and TRBJ1-5; D uncertain. The CDR3 has 18 residues. Germline-derived CDR1 and CDR2 are LNHNV and YYDKDF (reference sequence). The V and J ends lost 0 bases and 0 bases respectively, with 15 bases between them. In DNA, the CDR3 is TGTGCCACCAGCAGAGATCTGCAGGCGGGCTTTAGCAATCAGCCCCAGCATTTT. This sequence encodes CATSRDLQAGFSNQPQHF.

This clonotype showed up just a few times. The chain combines TRBV20-1 with TRBJ2-1; maybe TRBD1 (6 bases). CDR3 length: 16 residues. The germline V gene encodes CDR1 DFQATT and CDR2 SNEGSKA (reference sequence). Trimming removed 0 bases at V and 2 bases at J, with 14 bases between. CDR3 protein: CSARDRSRGTYNEQFF. The CDR3 DNA is TGCAGTGCTAGAGATAGATCGAGGGGGACCTACAATGAGCAGTTCTTC.

The chain joins TRBV6-2 or TRBV6-3 to TRBJ2-7; TRBD2 matches at 7 bases. The CDR3 consists of 14 residues. V gave up 7 bases and J gave up 0 bases; unmatched junction bases: 6. The germline gives CDR1 MNHEY, CDR2 SVGEGT. The CDR3 nucleotides are TGTGCCAGCATCTCGGGACTAAGCTCCTACGAGCAGTACTTC. Protein product: CASISGLSSYEQYF.

This clonotype was seen a handful of times. J is TRBJ2-1 and V is TRBV29-1; 7 bases agree with TRBD2. Germline lookup yields CDR1 SQVTM and CDR2 ANQGSEA. The CDR3 sequence is 16 residues long. V lost 1 base and J lost 2; bases outside the gene matches: 8. CDR3 residues: CSVEGLASGTYNEQFF. CDR3 nucleotides: TGCAGCGTTGAAGGCCTAGCTAGCGGTACCTACAATGAGCAGTTCTTC.

This clonotype occurred a few times. This chain joins TRBV5-1 and TRBJ2-4, with TRBD2 matching over 13 bases. Germline V CDR1 and CDR2: SGHRS, YFSETQ. J lost 8 bases, V lost 4 bases, and 9 bases had no gene match. The CDR3 extends over 16 amino acids. The CDR3 loop is CASSTSGRAPRDIQYF. The CDR3 DNA is TGCGCCAGCAGCACTAGCGGGAGGGCCCCAAGGGACATTCAGTACTTC.

In this sample, this clonotype turned up many times. V and J are TRBV7-9 and TRBJ2-7; TRBD2 might be the D (5 bases). Trimming shortened V by 1 base and J by 2 bases, and 9 bases separated the two germline ends. Germline CDR1 reads SEHNR; CDR2 reads FQNEAQ (reference sequence). The CDR3 totals 14 residues. CDR3 coding DNA: TGTGCCAGCAGCTTAGGGGAGCCCACCTACGAGCAGTACTTC. Residues: CASSLGEPTYEQYF.

This clonotype appeared a few times. The chain is built from TRBV25-1 and TRBJ2-3; a possible D gene is TRBD2 (5 bases). The V gene's germline CDR1 is MGHDK and CDR2 SYGVNS. The CDR3 extends over 15 amino acids. The V gene lost 2 bases and the J gene lost 5 bases, with 14 bases spanning the gap. For the CDR3, the DNA is TGTGCCAGCAGTGAAGGGGAGACGTATATAGATACGCAGTATTTT. Translation gives CASSEGETYIDTQYF.

There are a few counts of this clonotype. The chain carries TRBV5-1 and TRBJ1-2; the D is unclear. V was trimmed by 5 bases and J by 2 bases, leaving 16 bases between them. CDR3 length: 15 amino acids. Per the germline V gene, CDR1 is SGHRS and CDR2 is YFSETQ. CDR3 nucleotides: TGCGCCAGCAGGGAATTCAGTAGCTTAAACTATGGCTACACCTTC. Translating it yields CASREFSSLNYGYTF.

The chain links TRBV11-3 to TRBJ2-1, with unresolved D. CDR3 length: 17 amino acids. CDR1 and CDR2 from the germline V gene are SGHNT and YENEEA. V lost 1 base and J lost 0, with 13 bases in between. Here the CDR3 reads CASSLGIVELSYNEQFF. The CDR3 DNA follows: TGTGCCAGCAGCTTAGGAATCGTGGAGCTCTCCTACAATGAGCAGTTCTTC.

This clonotype turned up a few times. The chain recombines TRBV6-1 with TRBJ2-3; 7 nucleotides line up with TRBD1. Trimming cost V 2 bases and J 2 bases; bases outside gene matches: 10. CDR1 and CDR2 from the germline V gene are MNHNS and SASEGT. This CDR3 is 17 amino acids long. The CDR3 coding sequence is TGTGCCAGCAGTGAATTCGGAAGGACAGGATTCACAGATACGCAGTATTTT. As protein: CASSEFGRTGFTDTQYF.

In its sample, this clonotype was seen a few times. This sequence joins TRBV4-1 and TRBJ2-7, with D perhaps TRBD2 (6 bases). The germline CDR1 and CDR2 sequences are MGHRA and YSYEKL. Trimming cost V 4 bases and J 7 bases, with 11 bases left between them. This CDR3 spans 12 amino acids. The CDR3 is CASSLIGGEQYF. The CDR3 coding sequence is TGCGCCAGCAGCCTAATAGGAGGGGAGCAGTACTTC.

This sequence joins TRBV27 and TRBJ2-7, with a weak D call TRBD1 (6 bases). Between the trimmed V and J ends, which lost 6 bases and 3 bases, there was a span of 12 bases. The CDR3 contains 13 residues. CDR1 and CDR2 from the germline V gene are MNHEY and SMNVEV (reference sequence). The CDR3 sequence: CASSPRTVYEQYF. The CDR3 region has the DNA TGTGCCAGCAGCCCTAGGACAGTCTACGAGCAGTACTTC.

This clonotype is deemed medium-sized. The chain uses TRBV7-9 and TRBJ2-5; D perhaps matches TRBD2 (5 bases). Between the trimmed V and J ends, which lost 5 bases and 4 bases, there was a span of 20 bases. The CDR3 is 16 residues long. Germline CDR1 is SEHNR and CDR2 is FQNEAQ (reference sequence). CDR3 DNA: TGTGCCAGCAGCAGAATCACTAGAGGTCCGCCAGAGACCCAGTACTTC. It specifies CASSRITRGPPETQYF. Looking up the rest from reference TRBV7-9 and TRBJ2-5 gives the full variable domain: DTGVSQNPRHKITKRGQNVTFRCDPISEHNRLYWYRQTLGQGPEFLTYFQNEAQLEKSRLLSDRFSAERPKGSFSTLEIQRTEQGDSAMYLCASSRITRGPPETQYFGPGTRLLVL.

This rearrangement joins TRBV12-3 or TRBV12-4 to TRBJ1-5, with D unresolved. V lost 3 bases and J 2 bases, leaving 11 bases between the germline ends. The CDR3 loop spans 15 amino acids. DNA for the CDR3: TGTGCCAGCAGTTTTGAGGGCGGAGGCAATCAGCCCCAGCATTTT. This sequence encodes CASSFEGGGNQPQHF.

The CDR3 coding sequence is TGTGCCAGCAGCTTACGGGCGGAATCCCTCGAGCAGTACTTC. Protein product: CASSLRAESLEQYF. The chain joins TRBV7-6 to TRBJ2-7; D is uncertain. This CDR3 contains 14 residues. The V gene lost 2 bases and the J gene lost 6 bases, with 14 bases spanning the gap. Germline values: CDR1 SGHVS, CDR2 FNYEAQ.

This sequence joins TRBV12-3 or TRBV12-4 and TRBJ2-3, with D possibly matching TRBD2 (6 bases). This CDR3 spans 16 amino acids. Trimming left V 6 bases short and J 3 bases short, with 19 bases between. CDR3 protein: CASSDWDSILTDTQYF. In DNA, the CDR3 is TGTGCCAGCAGCGACTGGGACTCCATCCTAACAGATACGCAGTATTTT.

The chain has TRBV20-1 and TRBJ2-1; TRBD2 matches 8 bases. Germline V gene sequence: CDR1 DFQATT, CDR2 SNEGSKA (reference sequence). The CDR3 loop spans 14 amino acids. Unmatched junction bases numbered 8, after V lost 7 bases and J lost 3 bases. The CDR3 sequence is CSVTSGLYYNEQFF. CDR3 DNA sequence: TGCAGTGTAACTAGCGGACTATACTACAATGAGCAGTTCTTC.

This clonotype was observed a few times. This chain links TRBV2 with TRBJ1-1; 8 nucleotides line up with TRBD1. Germline values: CDR1 SNHLY, CDR2 FYNNEI. The CDR3 runs to 15 residues. The V gene end was trimmed by 3 bases and the J gene end by 0 bases; junction bases not matched to a gene: 3. The CDR3 nucleotides read TGTGCCAGCAGTGAGGACAGGGCACTGAACACTGAAGCTTTCTTT. Encoded protein: CASSEDRALNTEAFF.

V and J are TRBV19 and TRBJ2-2; D gene ambiguous. Per germline, CDR1 LNHDA and CDR2 SQIVND (reference sequence). The CDR3 loop spans 12 amino acids. V shed 11 bases and J shed 4 bases, with 11 bases lying between them. In nucleotides, the CDR3 is TGTGCCGGGCATTCGGGCACCGGGGAGCTGTTTTTT. Its translation is CAGHSGTGELFF.

This clonotype has more than one count but fewer than ten. The CDR3 loop reads CASSLDFYNEQFF. CDR3 in DNA: TGTGCCAGCAGTTTAGACTTCTACAATGAGCAGTTCTTC. The chain employs TRBV27 and TRBJ2-1; D uncertain. Germline V gene sequence: CDR1 MNHEY, CDR2 SMNVEV (reference sequence). The CDR3 is 13 amino acids. V was trimmed by 2 bases and J by 3 bases, leaving 5 bases between them.

The chain employs TRBV20-1 and TRBJ2-5; the D gene is possibly TRBD2 (6 bases). Germline V gene data show CDR1 as DFQATT and CDR2 as SNEGSKA (reference sequence). There are 16 residues in the CDR3. V gave up 0 bases and J gave up 0 bases, with 14 bases separating them. The CDR3, as DNA: TGCAGTGCTAGAGATTTTAGGCGGGACGACCAAGAGACCCAGTACTTC. Amino acids: CSARDFRRDDQETQYF.

This clonotype was recorded at least ten times. V is TRBV5-1 and J is TRBJ2-1; TRBD2 agrees at 12 bases. Germline assignment: CDR1 SGHRS and CDR2 YFSETQ. The CDR3 has 14 residues. Trimming cost V 7 bases and J 6 bases; bases outside gene matches: 5. CDR3 residues: CASQLAGGANEQFF. CDR3 sequence (DNA): TGCGCCAGCCAACTAGCGGGAGGTGCCAATGAGCAGTTCTTC.

In this sample, this clonotype turned up a few times. This chain links TRBV20-1 with TRBJ2-7; D gene uncertain. CDR3 size: 12 residues. Trimming took 0 bases from V and 3 from J, leaving 6 bases between them. From germline, CDR1 is DFQATT and CDR2 SNEGSKA (reference sequence). Written as DNA, the CDR3 is TGCAGTGCTAGAGACACGATCTACGAGCAGTACTTC. Protein: CSARDTIYEQYF.

This clonotype was seen a handful of times. The rearrangement joins TRBV6-5 to TRBJ2-5; 7 nucleotides match TRBD2. Trimming removed 0 bases from V and 2 bases from J; junction bases left unmatched: 3. The CDR3 has 15 amino acids. Germline CDR1 reads MNHEY; CDR2 reads SVGAGI. CDR3 nucleotide sequence: TGTGCCAGCAGTTACTCGACGGGAGGACAAGAGACCCAGTACTTC. Encoded protein: CASSYSTGGQETQYF.

The chain is built from TRBV9 and TRBJ2-1, with TRBD1 matching 9 bases. The CDR3 runs 19 residues. Germline V gives CDR1 SGDLS, CDR2 YYNGEE. V lost 4 bases, J lost 4 bases, and 18 bases stayed unmatched. The CDR3 is CASSNRTGASGVRYNEQFF. The CDR3 nucleotides are TGTGCCAGCAGCAATCGGACAGGGGCAAGCGGGGTGCGGTACAATGAGCAGTTCTTC.

This clonotype has a count of ten or more. The chain employs TRBV5-1 and TRBJ2-7, with D tentatively TRBD1 (5 bases). The CDR3 has 14 amino acids. V lost 1 base to trimming and J lost 3 bases, with 11 bases between them. CDR1 SGHRS and CDR2 YFSETQ come from the germline V gene. The CDR3 reads CASSLSQGFYEQYF. As DNA, the CDR3 is TGCGCCAGCAGCTTGTCCCAGGGCTTCTACGAGCAGTACTTC.

This rearrangement joins TRBV24-1 to TRBJ2-1, with D perhaps being TRBD1 or TRBD2 (5 bases each). The CDR3 contains 14 residues. The ends were cut back, 5 bases at V and 4 bases at J, with 11 bases in the middle. The germline CDR1 and CDR2 sequences are KGHDR and SFDVKD. The CDR3 here is CATSVGWGYNEQFF. The CDR3, as DNA: TGTGCCACCAGTGTAGGCTGGGGGTACAATGAGCAGTTCTTC.

J is TRBJ1-2 and V is TRBV24-1; TRBD1 agrees at 9 bases. The germline gives CDR1 KGHDR, CDR2 SFDVKD. The CDR3 spans 17 residues. J lost 4 bases, V lost 2 bases, and 10 bases had no gene match. Written as DNA, the CDR3 is TGTGCCACCAGTGATTCCCATCCGGGACAGGGCATCTATGGCTACACCTTC. It specifies CATSDSHPGQGIYGYTF.

The V gene is TRBV4-2, the J gene TRBJ1-2, with 8 bases aligning to TRBD1. Looked up from germline, CDR1 is LGHNA and CDR2 is YNFKEQ. This CDR3 is 13 amino acids long. J gave up 8 bases and V 4 bases, and 6 bases lay outside the gene matches. CDR3 sequence (DNA): TGTGCCAGCAGCCCTGGACAGGGTCACGGCTACACCTTC. It encodes CASSPGQGHGYTF.